The clone carrying this T cell receptor (beta chain) was observed once. Its matching antigen is unknown. These data come from a study of OX40 agonist ivuxolimab in advanced cancers. The overall study: The patients received ivuxolimab by intravenous route every 2 weeks at 0.01 to 10 mg/kg. Findings of the study overall: Expanded clones were, on average, more numerous among CD8+ T cells than CD4+.

Sequenced by immunoSEQ multiplex PCR; TCRdb stores in-frame clones only, minus some. The repertoire holds over 150,000 clones, under 95% seen once, with under 0.4% in the top ten. The CDR3 spans 11 residues. V was trimmed by 5 bases and J by 5 bases, leaving 7 bases between them. Germline assignment: CDR1 MNHNS and CDR2 SASEGT. This sequence was found in an adult with an advanced solid tumor such as melanoma, head and neck, liver or kidney cancer. The sequencing used CD4+ or CD8+ T cells sorted from blood, collected in a trial of the OX40 agonist ivuxolimab. This sequence joins TRBV6-1 and TRBJ2-7, with D hard to call. Here the CDR3 reads CASSYGHEQYF. For the CDR3, the DNA is TGTGCCAGCAGTTACGGTCACGAGCAGTACTTC.